The present entry profiles one T cell receptor (beta chain) with its context. As yet, its antigen is unknown. CD4+CD25+CD127- Tregs, CD4+CD25- non-Tregs, CD4 and CD8 cells were sorted. This sample is drawn from a study of Tregs in tolerant kidney transplant recipients. About the study: Mixed chimerism was transient after nonmyeloablative marrow transplants from related graft donors.

Overall study results and limits: Changing PCR primers prevented nucleotide comparison between some patients' samples. Biological reproducibility was not directly addressed, but technical replication error appeared minimal.

Measured with immunoSEQ multiplex PCR; TCRdb has only the in-frame clones, and not every one. This specimen shows about 52,000 clones; the ten leading clones hold roughly 0.8%. This sample comprised CD4+ T cells from blood, obtained before the transplant. This TCR came from a human donor who received a combined kidney and bone marrow transplant.

The CDR3 sequence: CASSVSSGSGETQYF. Incomplete CDR3 DNA: TGTGCCAGCAGTGTTTCTAGCGGGAGTGGCGAGACC. The V call is TRBV2, the J call TRBJ2-5; 10 bases are shared with TRBD2. The read ends 3 residues shy of where the CDR3 ends; the end is completed using the germline J gene. The CDR3 loop spans 15 amino acids. Germline V gives CDR1 SNHLY, CDR2 FYNNEI. After removal of 4 bases from V and 5 bases from J, the junction contained 7 bases not matched to a gene.